This TCR beta chain stems from a study of blood T cell repertoires in COVID-19. Study summary: Sources were T cells, B-cell-depleted T cells, or PBMCs; the material itself was cDNA or gDNA.

Looked up from germline, CDR1 is SQVTM and CDR2 is ANQGSEA. V lost 6 bases, J lost 0 bases, and 0 bases stayed unmatched. The CDR3 is 12 residues long. The method was immunoSEQ multiplex PCR; TCRdb's version includes in-frame clones alone and lacks a portion of them. This table has 60,000 to 75,000 clones, roughly 80% appearing once. J is TRBJ2-3 and V is TRBV29-1; 7 bases align to TRBD1. This receptor was identified in a woman in her sixties or seventies with acute or convalescent COVID-19. The sequencing sample was made of peripheral blood. The chain's CDR3 is CSVQGSTDTQYF. The CDR3 DNA reads TGCAGCGTACAGGGGAGCACAGATACGCAGTATTTT.